This TCR beta chain appears in the sequencing data of a study of blood T cell repertoires in COVID-19. Study background: The United States, Italy and Spain supplied acute and convalescent COVID-19 samples. PBMCs, B-cell-depleted T cells, or T cells were the source of the cDNA or gDNA that made up the material.

Source study methods: Estimation of nucleated cell counts was performed using reference gene primer amplification. The method was immunoSEQ multiplex PCR; TCRdb's version includes in-frame clones alone and lacks a portion of them. That table supplies the V and J calls and clone size; D and trimming were determined from the DNA. There are some 70,000 clones in the sample; about 91% occur only once, and roughly 14% lies in the top ten. V was cut by 4 bases and J by 3 bases, with 10 bases left in between. Per the germline V gene, CDR1 is LNHDA and CDR2 is SQIVND (reference sequence). This CDR3 is built from 14 residues.

Sequenced: peripheral blood. This clonotype originated in a human donor with active COVID-19. The donor label of this sample is uncertain. The chain recombines TRBV19 with TRBJ1-5; a possible D gene is TRBD1 (5 bases). The CDR3 coding sequence is TGTGCCAGTAGTAGGGAGGGGATCAATCAGCCCCAGCATTTT. It is translated as CASSREGINQPQHF.